The clone carrying this T cell receptor (beta chain) was found many times. Its antigen is unknown. Researchers amplified the TCR beta CDR3 regions from RNA transcripts. The HTBI set primed first-round TCR CDR3 RT-PCR. MiXCR, run by TCRdb on the multiplex PCR reads, gives a single entry per CDR3 protein. The data hold hundreds of thousands of distinct CDR3 sequences, with approximately 14% observed a single time. This CDR3 spans 13 amino acids. V was trimmed by 6 bases and J by 6 bases, leaving 12 bases between them. Germline V CDR1 and CDR2: SNHLY, FYNNEI. The sample belongs to a study of T cells in Graves' hyperthyroidism and ophthalmopathy. Study background: Staff took peripheral blood when the initial diagnosis was made, before any treatment began.

Findings and limits, study-wide: Blood shared most expanded thyroid clonotypes above 0.001. Through a model of 13 V-J features, ophthalmopathy was separated from stable hyperthyroidism.

The TCR was taken from a woman aged 18-35 years with Graves' hyperthyroidism. The sample taken for sequencing was blood. The J gene is TRBJ2-1, the V gene TRBV2; perhaps D is TRBD1 or TRBD2 (5 bases each). The CDR3 DNA reads TGTGCCAGCAGCGTTGACAGCGGCAATGAGCAGTTCTTC. This sequence encodes CASSVDSGNEQFF. Full variable domain (outside the CDR3, taken from reference TRBV2 and TRBJ2-1): EPEVTQTPSHQVTQMGQEVILRCVPISNHLYFYWYRQILGQKVEFLVSFYNNEISEKSEIFDDQFSVERPDGSNFTLKIRSTKLEDSAMYFCASSVDSGNEQFFGPGTRLTVL.